This entry concerns a single T cell receptor beta chain. The sample belongs to a study of blood T cell repertoires in COVID-19. The protocol was immunoSEQ multiplex PCR, while the TCRdb copy is restricted to in-frame clones and leaves out a portion. The sample lists some 300,000 clones, approximately 86% occurring once. This CDR3 has 14 amino acids. Trimming cost V 6 bases and J 4 bases; bases outside gene matches: 6. Germline CDR1 reads PRHDT; CDR2 reads FYEKMQ (reference sequence). This TCR was sampled from a man in his 70s with acute or convalescent COVID-19. The V gene is TRBV13, the J gene TRBJ1-2; 9 positions agree with TRBD1. The sequenced material came from peripheral blood. CDR3 coding DNA: TGTGCCAGCAGTGGGACAGGGAGGAGCTATGGCTACACCTTC. The encoded protein is CASSGTGRSYGYTF.